A single sample gave rise to the 8 T cell receptor beta chains below, sequenced in a study of blood T cells in healthy people across ages. Combining a sample-barcoded 5' primer with a J-beta primer mix, a second PCR ran for roughly 6 to 12 cycles. TCRdb independently ran MiXCR on the 5' RACE reads; one entry per CDR3 protein. Here the sample spans approximately 2,000,000 distinct CDR3 sequences, about 39% being singletons. Sequencing was done on a sample of blood. The receptor source for this set is a human donor in good health.

Worth noting for this clonotype: One end of the junction does not line up with germline, which may come from a read error. The rearrangement links TRBV28 to TRBJ2-5; D call uncertain. The tail of the sequence fits TRBJ2-7 better, so the J call may be wrong. Germline CDR1 reads MDHEN; CDR2 reads SYDVKM. This CDR3 contains 14 residues. CDR3 coding DNA: TGTGCCCGCAGTTTTCGTAACATCGCCTACGAGCAGTACTTC. Translated: CARSFRNIAYEQYF.

The rearrangement links TRBV5-1 to TRBJ2-3, with 11 bases lining up with TRBD2. Per germline, CDR1 SGHRS and CDR2 YFSETQ. The CDR3 extends over 17 amino acids. The trim removed 0 bases at V and 4 bases at J, leaving 7 bases unmatched. CDR3 DNA sequence: TGCGCCAGCAGCTTGGTGACTAGCGGGGAGCACTCAGATACGCAGTATTTT. This gives the protein CASSLVTSGEHSDTQYF. The whole variable domain, remainder taken from reference TRBV5-1 and TRBJ2-3, is KAGVTQTPRYLIKTRGQQVTLSCSPISGHRSVSWYQQTPGQGLQFLFEYFSETQRNKGNFPGRFSGRQFSNSRSEMNVSTLELGDSALYLCASSLVTSGEHSDTQYFGPGTRLTVL.

The rearrangement joins TRBV6-2 or TRBV6-3 to TRBJ1-5, with D maybe TRBD1 (6 bases). Between the trimmed V and J ends, which lost 5 bases and 3 bases, there was a span of 11 bases. CDR3 length equals 14 residues. CDR1 MNHEY and CDR2 SVGEGT come from the germline V gene. The CDR3 DNA is TGTGCCAGCAGTCAAGGGGGTTTCAATCAGCCCCAGCATTTT. Its translation is CASSQGGFNQPQHF.

This clonotype was counted only a few times. This chain joins TRBV27 and TRBJ1-6, with 10 bases fitting TRBD1. V was pared by 4 bases and J by 6 bases, with 3 bases of the junction left unmatched. In germline, CDR1 is MNHEY, CDR2 SMNVEV (reference sequence). The CDR3 loop spans 15 amino acids. CDR3 in DNA: TGTGCCAGCAGTTCGGGACAGGGGACTAATTCACCCCTCCACTTT. It encodes CASSSGQGTNSPLHF.

The V and J genes are TRBV6-2 or TRBV6-3 and TRBJ2-1; D ambiguous. Per the germline V gene, CDR1 is MNHEY and CDR2 is SVGEGT. The CDR3 contains 16 residues. The V gene lost 6 bases and the J gene lost 0 bases, with 15 bases spanning the gap. In DNA, the CDR3 is TGTGCCAGCAGCTCTAGTCTTCCGAGCTCCTACAATGAGCAGTTCTTC. It yields the protein CASSSSLPSSYNEQFF.

This chain joins TRBV20-1 and TRBJ2-1, with 7 bases fitting TRBD1. V lost 0 bases, J lost 7 bases, and 12 bases stayed unmatched. Germline V gene lookup returns CDR1 DFQATT and CDR2 SNEGSKA (reference sequence). The CDR3 length is 16 residues. CDR3 sequence: CSARDGGPGRGNEQFF. Here the CDR3 DNA reads TGCAGTGCTAGAGATGGGGGCCCCGGCAGGGGGAATGAGCAGTTCTTC.

V is TRBV20-1 and J is TRBJ1-2; 8 bases are a match to TRBD1. V dropped 0 bases and J dropped 7; count of bases not matched to a gene: 7. The length of the CDR3 is 14 residues. Germline V gene sequence: CDR1 DFQATT, CDR2 SNEGSKA (reference sequence). CDR3 nucleotide sequence: TGCAGTGCTAGAGACTCCAGGGGGCAAGGTGGCTACACCTTC. Amino acid sequence: CSARDSRGQGGYTF.

This clonotype was counted a few times. This sequence joins TRBV4-3 and TRBJ2-1; 9 bases fit TRBD2. CDR1 is LGHNA, CDR2 YSLEER, per germline. The CDR3 spans 17 residues. The trim removed 3 bases at V and 5 bases at J, leaving 11 bases unmatched. The CDR3 DNA is TGCGCCAGCAGCCACTATTTTACGACTAGCGGAAACAATGAGCAGTTCTTC. This sequence encodes CASSHYFTTSGNNEQFF.